One and the same sample provided the 10 T cell receptor beta chains below, sequenced in a study of cytomegalovirus exposure and HLA in healthy donors. Both 60 Vbeta primers and 13 Jbeta primers went into the PCR. Data came from immunoSEQ multiplex PCR; TCRdb stores just in-frame clones and leaves some out. Among about 140,000 clones listed, roughly three quarters were seen once. Sequencing was carried out using PBMCs. These receptors originate from a woman between 40 and 55 years old in good health and CMV-seronegative.

This chain joins TRBV4-2 and TRBJ2-7; D perhaps matches TRBD1 (5 bases). Trimming left V 0 bases short and J 3 bases short, with 18 bases between. CDR3 size: 17 residues. CDR1 is LGHNA and CDR2 is YNFKEQ in the germline V gene. CDR3 DNA: TGTGCCAGCAGCCAAGAAATCGCACTCATAGGGGTCTACGAGCAGTACTTC. Translated: CASSQEIALIGVYEQYF.

The rearrangement uses TRBV4-3 and TRBJ2-7; D is possibly TRBD1 (5 bases). CDR1 is LGHNA and CDR2 is YSLEER in the germline V gene. V lost 0 bases and J lost 7, with 25 bases in between. The CDR3 has 18 residues. This chain's CDR3 is CASSQDVIFSGAGWEQYF. For the CDR3, the DNA is TGCGCCAGCAGCCAAGATGTGATTTTCTCTGGGGCTGGTTGGGAGCAGTACTTC.

This chain joins TRBV11-2 and TRBJ1-4; D uncertain. The length of the CDR3 is 15 residues. Germline V gene data show CDR1 as SGHAT and CDR2 as FQNNGV. V dropped 4 bases and J dropped 0 bases, with 9 bases sitting between them. The CDR3 DNA is TGTGCCAGCAGCTCTCCGACAACAACTAATGAAAAACTGTTTTTT. As protein: CASSSPTTTNEKLFF.

The chain combines TRBV4-3 with TRBJ2-5, with a possible D match to TRBD1 (5 bases). The CDR3 covers 14 residues. CDR1 and CDR2 from the germline V gene are LGHNA and YSLEER. The V end was cut by 2 bases, the J end by 4 bases, with 11 bases between. For the CDR3, the DNA is TGCGCCAGCAGCCAAAGCCCAGACAGAGAGACCCAGTACTTC. Amino acids: CASSQSPDRETQYF.

The chain is built from TRBV28 and TRBJ2-7; a weak D match, TRBD1 (5 bases). The CDR3 sequence is 11 residues long. The germline V gene has CDR1 MDHEN and CDR2 SYDVKM. The ends were cut back, 5 bases at V and 6 bases at J, with 8 bases in the middle. CDR3 loop: CASSLQGEQYF. The CDR3 coding sequence is TGTGCCAGCAGTCTTCAGGGCGAGCAGTACTTC. Using reference TRBV28 and TRBJ2-7 for the parts outside the CDR3, the full variable domain is DVKVTQSSRYLVKRTGEKVFLECVQDMDHENMFWYRQDPGLGLRLIYFSYDVKMKEKGDIPEGYSVSREKKERFSLILESASTNQTSMYLCASSLQGEQYFGPGTRLTVT.

This chain joins TRBV28 and TRBJ1-1; TRBD1 might be the D (5 bases). V shed 1 base and J shed 0 bases, with 12 bases lying between them. This CDR3 has 16 amino acids. Germline CDR1 reads MDHEN; CDR2 reads SYDVKM. The CDR3 DNA follows: TGTGCCAGCAGTTTATCGGGGGACCTCATGAACACTGAAGCTTTCTTT. Translating it yields CASSLSGDLMNTEAFF.

V is TRBV28 and J is TRBJ2-5, with D uncertain. The closer fit of TRBJ2-7 to the DNA end suggests the J call may be wrong. This CDR3 contains 15 residues. Germline CDR1 is MDHEN and CDR2 is SYDVKM. This CDR3 is CASSSPPSVRYEQYF. The CDR3 DNA follows: TGTGCCAGCAGTTCCCCCCCATCGGTGAGATACGAGCAGTACTTC.

This CDR3 reads CSVGTVSGFNEQFF. The CDR3 nucleotides read TGCAGCGTTGGTACGGTCTCGGGTTTCAATGAGCAGTTCTTC. V usage is TRBV29-1 and J usage is TRBJ2-1; D gene uncertain. V was pared by 4 bases and J by 6 bases, with 16 bases between. The CDR3 consists of 14 residues. Germline V lookup: CDR1 SQVTM, CDR2 ANQGSEA.

V usage is TRBV6-6 and J usage is TRBJ1-5; tentative D call: TRBD1 (5 bases). V was shortened by 10 bases and J by 9 bases, with 25 bases between the two germline ends. The CDR3 is made up of 15 amino acids. Germline lookup yields CDR1 MNHNY and CDR2 SVGAGI (reference sequence). CDR3 in amino acids: CATSKWGNSQGPQHF. The CDR3 DNA follows: TGTGCCACCTCAAAATGGGGAAACAGCCAGGGGCCCCAGCATTTT.

The V gene is TRBV5-1, the J gene TRBJ1-6, with 10 bases that match TRBD1. This CDR3 spans 17 amino acids. Trimming took 5 bases from V and 7 from J; bases not matched to a gene: 12. Germline V gene data show CDR1 as SGHRS and CDR2 as YFSETQ. CDR3 in DNA: TGCGCCAGCAGAGACCCGAGATGGGACAGGGGAAATTCACCCCTCCACTTT. Residues: CASRDPRWDRGNSPLHF. Together with reference TRBV5-1 and TRBJ1-6, the CDR3 gives the full variable domain: KAGVTQTPRYLIKTRGQQVTLSCSPISGHRSVSWYQQTPGQGLQFLFEYFSETQRNKGNFPGRFSGRQFSNSRSEMNVSTLELGDSALYLCASRDPRWDRGNSPLHFGNGTRLTVT.